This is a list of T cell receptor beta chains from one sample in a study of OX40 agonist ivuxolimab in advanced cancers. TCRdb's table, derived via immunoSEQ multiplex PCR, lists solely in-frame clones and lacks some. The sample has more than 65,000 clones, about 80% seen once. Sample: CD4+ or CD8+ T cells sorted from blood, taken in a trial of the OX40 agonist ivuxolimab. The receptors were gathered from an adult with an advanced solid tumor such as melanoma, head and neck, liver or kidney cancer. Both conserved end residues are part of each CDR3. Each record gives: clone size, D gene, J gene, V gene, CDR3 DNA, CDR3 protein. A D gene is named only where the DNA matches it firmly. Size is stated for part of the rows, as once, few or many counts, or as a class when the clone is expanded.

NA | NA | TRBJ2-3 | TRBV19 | TGTGCCAGTAGTATTACAGGGGGGGCAGATACGCAGTATTTT | CASSITGGADTQYF
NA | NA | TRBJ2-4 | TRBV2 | TGTGCCAGCAGCCAGGGGCTGACCAAAAACATTCAGTACTTC | CASSQGLTKNIQYF
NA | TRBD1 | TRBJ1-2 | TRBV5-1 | TGCGCCAGCAGCTTGGACGGACAGGGGTTGATTGGCTACACCTTC | CASSLDGQGLIGYTF
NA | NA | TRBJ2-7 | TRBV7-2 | TGTGCCAGCAGCTTGGACCGGGGGAGCTACGAGCAGTACTTC | CASSLDRGSYEQYF
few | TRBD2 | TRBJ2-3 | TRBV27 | TGTGCCAGCAGTCTTTCCCCCGGGACGCCGGGACTAGCCTCCACAGATACGCAGTATTTT | CASSLSPGTPGLASTDTQYF
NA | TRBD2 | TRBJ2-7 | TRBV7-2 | TGTGCCAGCAGCTCATGGACTAGCGGGAGTTACGAGCAGTACTTC | CASSSWTSGSYEQYF
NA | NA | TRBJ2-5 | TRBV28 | TGTGCCAGCAGTAGCGGACAGGGAGGGCGCATCGGGACCCAGTACTTC | CASSSGQGGRIGTQYF
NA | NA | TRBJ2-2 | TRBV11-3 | TGTGCCAGCAGCCCGAAGGGCCGGGAGCTGTTTTTT | CASSPKGRELFF
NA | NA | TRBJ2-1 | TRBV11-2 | TGTGCCAGCAGCTTGAGGGTAAAGGTGAATGAGCAGTTCTTC | CASSLRVKVNEQFF
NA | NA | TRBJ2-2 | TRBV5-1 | TGCGCCAGCTCGAGGGGCGCGAACACCGGGGAGCTGTTTTTT | CASSRGANTGELFF
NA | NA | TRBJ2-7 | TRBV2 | TGTGCCAGCAAAAACCAGGACCGATCCTACGAGCAGTACTTC | CASKNQDRSYEQYF
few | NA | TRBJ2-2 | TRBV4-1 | TGCGCCAGCAGCCGGGACCAACAGAACACCGGGGAGCTGTTTTTT | CASSRDQQNTGELFF
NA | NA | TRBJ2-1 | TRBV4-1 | TGCGCCAGCAGCCAAGATCTGTTGGGGGCAAGATCCTACAATGAGCAGTTCTTC | CASSQDLLGARSYNEQFF
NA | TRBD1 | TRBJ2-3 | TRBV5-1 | TGCGCCAGCAGCCTCCCAGGGGGCGCAGATACGCAGTATTTT | CASSLPGGADTQYF